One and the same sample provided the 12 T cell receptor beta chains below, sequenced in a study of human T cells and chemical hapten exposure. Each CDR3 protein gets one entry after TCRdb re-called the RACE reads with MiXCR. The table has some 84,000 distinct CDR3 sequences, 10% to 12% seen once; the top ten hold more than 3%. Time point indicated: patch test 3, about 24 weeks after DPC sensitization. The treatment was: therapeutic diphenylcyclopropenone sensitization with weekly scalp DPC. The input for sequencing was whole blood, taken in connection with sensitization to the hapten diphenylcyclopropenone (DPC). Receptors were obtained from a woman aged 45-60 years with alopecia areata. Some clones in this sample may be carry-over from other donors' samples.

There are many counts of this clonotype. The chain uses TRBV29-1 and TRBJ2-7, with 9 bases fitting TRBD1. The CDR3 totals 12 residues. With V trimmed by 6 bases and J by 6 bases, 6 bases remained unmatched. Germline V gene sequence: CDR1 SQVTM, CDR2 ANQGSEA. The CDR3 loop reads CSVGRQGGEQYF. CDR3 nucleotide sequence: TGCAGCGTCGGCCGACAGGGGGGCGAGCAGTACTTC.

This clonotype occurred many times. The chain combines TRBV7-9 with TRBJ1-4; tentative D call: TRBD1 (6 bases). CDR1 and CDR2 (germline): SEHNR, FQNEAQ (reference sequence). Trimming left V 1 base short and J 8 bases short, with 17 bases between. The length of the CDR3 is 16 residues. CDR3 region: CASSLGRTGLREKLFF. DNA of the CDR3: TGTGCCAGCAGCTTAGGCCGAACAGGGTTGAGAGAAAAACTGTTTTTT.

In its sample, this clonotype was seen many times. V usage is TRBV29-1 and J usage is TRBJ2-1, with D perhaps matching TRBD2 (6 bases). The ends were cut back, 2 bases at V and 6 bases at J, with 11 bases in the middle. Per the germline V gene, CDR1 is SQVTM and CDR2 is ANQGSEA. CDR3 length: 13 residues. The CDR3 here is CSVEKTLANEQFF. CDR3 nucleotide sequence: TGCAGCGTTGAAAAGACACTAGCCAATGAGCAGTTCTTC.

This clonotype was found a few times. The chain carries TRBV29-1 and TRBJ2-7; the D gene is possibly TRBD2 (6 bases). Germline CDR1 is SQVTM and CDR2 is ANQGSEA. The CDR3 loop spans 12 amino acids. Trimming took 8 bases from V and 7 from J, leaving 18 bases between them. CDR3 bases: TGCAGCACCCGGGACTCCCCGGGGGAGCAGTACTTC. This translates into CSTRDSPGEQYF.

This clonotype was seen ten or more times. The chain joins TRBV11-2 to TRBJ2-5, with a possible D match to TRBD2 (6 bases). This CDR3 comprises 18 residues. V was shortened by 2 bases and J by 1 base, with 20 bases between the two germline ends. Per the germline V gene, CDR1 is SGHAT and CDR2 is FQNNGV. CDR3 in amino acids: CASSLWSGSGPTQETQYF. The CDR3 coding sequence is TGTGCCAGCAGCTTATGGTCTGGGAGCGGGCCTACCCAAGAGACCCAGTACTTC.

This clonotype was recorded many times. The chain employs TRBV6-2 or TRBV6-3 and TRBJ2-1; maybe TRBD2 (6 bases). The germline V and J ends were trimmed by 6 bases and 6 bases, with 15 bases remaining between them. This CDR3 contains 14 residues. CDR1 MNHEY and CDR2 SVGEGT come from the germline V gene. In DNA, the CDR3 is TGTGCCAGCAGGGTGACTCTAGCGAGCAATGAGCAGTTCTTC. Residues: CASRVTLASNEQFF.

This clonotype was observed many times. This CDR3 is CASSFAGDSSPLHF. The CDR3 coding sequence is TGTGCCAGCAGCTTTGCAGGGGATAGCTCACCCCTCCACTTT. The chain couples TRBV7-9 to TRBJ1-6, with D perhaps matching TRBD1 (6 bases). Germline-derived CDR1 and CDR2 are SEHNR and FQNEAQ (reference sequence). The CDR3 spans 14 residues. With 3 bases removed from V and 10 bases from J, the gap between germline ends came to 13 bases.

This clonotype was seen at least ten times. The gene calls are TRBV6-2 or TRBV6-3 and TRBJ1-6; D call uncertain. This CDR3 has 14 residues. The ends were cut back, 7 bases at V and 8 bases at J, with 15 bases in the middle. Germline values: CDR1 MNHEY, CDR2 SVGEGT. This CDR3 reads CASIRTVTDSPLHF. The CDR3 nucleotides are TGTGCCAGCATACGGACGGTGACGGATTCACCCCTCCACTTT.

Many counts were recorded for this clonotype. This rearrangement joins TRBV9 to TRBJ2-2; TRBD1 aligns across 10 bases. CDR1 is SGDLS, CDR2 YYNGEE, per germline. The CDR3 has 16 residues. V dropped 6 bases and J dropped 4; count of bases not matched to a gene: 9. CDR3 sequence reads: CASTPPGQGGTGELFF. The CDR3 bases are TGTGCCAGCACCCCACCTGGACAGGGGGGCACCGGGGAGCTGTTTTTT.

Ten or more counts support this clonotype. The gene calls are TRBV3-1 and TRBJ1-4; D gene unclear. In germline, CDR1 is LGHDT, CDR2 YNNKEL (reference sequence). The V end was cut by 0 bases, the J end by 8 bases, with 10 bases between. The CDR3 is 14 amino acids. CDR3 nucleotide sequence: TGTGCCAGCAGCCAAGACATCGGAACCGAAAAACTGTTTTTT. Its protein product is CASSQDIGTEKLFF.

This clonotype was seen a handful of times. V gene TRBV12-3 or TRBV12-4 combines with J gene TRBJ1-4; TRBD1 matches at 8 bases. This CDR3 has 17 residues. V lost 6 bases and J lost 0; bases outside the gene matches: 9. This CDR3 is CASRPGGSVATNEKLFF. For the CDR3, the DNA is TGTGCCAGCAGGCCAGGGGGCTCGGTTGCAACTAATGAAAAACTGTTTTTT.

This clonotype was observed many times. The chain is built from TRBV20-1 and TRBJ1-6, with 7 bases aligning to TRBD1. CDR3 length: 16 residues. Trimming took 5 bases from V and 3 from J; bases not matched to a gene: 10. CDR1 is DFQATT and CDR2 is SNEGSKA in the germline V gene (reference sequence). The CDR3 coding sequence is TGCAGTGCTCAGGGGGGGGTGGCTGTCTATAATTCACCCCTCCACTTT. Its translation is CSAQGGVAVYNSPLHF.